These 32 T cell receptor beta chains were all obtained from the same sample, sequenced in a study of cytomegalovirus exposure and HLA in healthy donors. The PCR was carried out with 60 Vbeta primers and 13 Jbeta primers. The table came from immunoSEQ multiplex PCR; TCRdb's copy has only in-frame clones and leaves some out. The sample records approximately 100,000 clones, 65% to 75% being singletons. The sample comprised PBMCs. The receptors stem from a man aged 35-49 years in good health and CMV-seropositive.

The table lists this clone with a count of one. The V call is TRBV6-5, the J call TRBJ2-3; 7 positions agree with TRBD2. Germline V gene lookup returns CDR1 MNHEY and CDR2 SVGAGI. Trimming at V came to 3 bases and at J to 4 bases, leaving 4 bases not matched to a gene. This CDR3 comprises 14 residues. The CDR3 coding sequence is TGTGCCAGCAGTTATGGCGGGAGTTCAGATACGCAGTATTTT. This translates into CASSYGGSSDTQYF.

The chain uses TRBV6-6 and TRBJ2-1; D is ambiguous. The V gene's germline CDR1 is MNHNY and CDR2 SVGAGI (reference sequence). Trimming took off 2 bases at V and 4 bases at J, with 12 bases between the two ends. The CDR3 extends over 15 amino acids. CDR3 region: CASSYGQIPYNEQFF. The DNA for the CDR3 is TGTGCCAGCAGTTACGGCCAGATCCCTTACAATGAGCAGTTCTTC.

This chain connects TRBV19 to TRBJ1-1, with D perhaps matching TRBD1 (6 bases). The length of the CDR3 is 11 residues. CDR1 and CDR2 (germline): LNHDA, SQIVND (reference sequence). Trimming cost V 7 bases and J 11 bases, with 14 bases left between them. The CDR3 loop is CASKGGAEAFF. The CDR3 DNA reads as TGTGCCAGTAAGGGGGGGGCCGAGGCTTTCTTT.

This clone was detected only a few times. The chain links TRBV19 to TRBJ1-1; a possible D gene is TRBD1 (6 bases). The V and J ends lost 6 bases and 7 bases respectively, with 21 bases between them. CDR3 length: 15 amino acids. CDR1 is LNHDA, CDR2 SQIVND, per germline (reference sequence). The CDR3 nucleotides read TGTGCCAGTAGGGCAAGAACCATGATAGGGGGTGAAGCTTTCTTT. Its translation is CASRARTMIGGEAFF.

The chain carries TRBV7-9 and TRBJ1-4, with D uncertain. Trimming left V 3 bases short and J 5 bases short, with 13 bases between. Germline CDR1 is SEHNR and CDR2 is FQNEAQ (reference sequence). The CDR3 sequence is 15 residues long. CDR3 DNA: TGTGCCAGCAGCTTTGTAGGACTCGCGAATGAAAAACTGTTTTTT. Translated: CASSFVGLANEKLFF.

The sample holds a few counts of this clone. The chain couples TRBV6-5 to TRBJ1-1, with 8 bases matching TRBD1. The V segment lost 2 bases and the J segment 5 bases; nucleotides outside the gene matches: 4. The CDR3 is 14 residues long. Per the germline V gene, CDR1 is MNHEY and CDR2 is SVGAGI. The chain's CDR3 is CASSYNRGGTEAFF. The CDR3 DNA sequence: TGTGCCAGCAGTTACAACAGGGGGGGGACTGAAGCTTTCTTT.

About this clone: Compared with germline, one end of the junction differs, possibly owing to a read error. CDR3 amino acids: CASSSSGRGTETQYF. The CDR3 coding sequence is TGTGCTAGCAGCTCTAGCGGGAGGGGAACAGAGACCCAGTACTTC. This chain links TRBV7-7 with TRBJ2-5; 12 bases map to TRBD2. The germline gives CDR1 SSHAT, CDR2 FNYEAQ (reference sequence). The CDR3 contains 15 residues. Full variable domain (outside the CDR3, taken from reference TRBV7-7 and TRBJ2-5): GAGVSQSPRYKVTKRGQDVTLRCDPISSHATLYWYQQALGQGPEFLTYFNYEAQPDKSGLPSDRFSAERPEGSISTLTIQRTEQRDSAMYRCASSSSGRGTETQYFGPGTRLLVL.

The chain recombines TRBV30 with TRBJ2-7; D possibly corresponds to TRBD1 (6 bases). Trimming shortened V by 4 bases and J by 6 bases, and 13 bases separated the two germline ends. Germline V gives CDR1 GTSNPN, CDR2 SVGIG (reference sequence). This CDR3 is 12 amino acids long. CDR3 sequence reads: CAWTTGSGEQYF. CDR3 bases: TGTGCCTGGACCACAGGGTCAGGCGAGCAGTACTTC.

The CDR3 reads CASSEDYFRETQYF. Written as DNA, the CDR3 is TGTGCCAGCAGTGAAGACTACTTCCGCGAGACCCAGTACTTC. The V and J genes are TRBV6-1 and TRBJ2-5; D uncertain. Trimming cost V 1 base and J 5 bases, with 11 bases left between them. CDR3 size: 14 residues. Germline CDR1 and CDR2: MNHNS and SASEGT.

The CDR3 is CASAWSSSNEQFF. DNA for the CDR3: TGTGCCAGCGCCTGGAGTTCGAGCAATGAGCAGTTCTTC. The chain couples TRBV27 to TRBJ2-1; no definite D call. CDR3 length: 13 amino acids. Germline-derived CDR1 and CDR2 are MNHEY and SMNVEV (reference sequence). V was shortened by 8 bases and J by 6 bases, with 14 bases between the two germline ends.

This chain uses TRBV6-6 with TRBJ2-7; TRBD2 aligns across 9 bases. The CDR3 length is 14 residues. The V gene end was trimmed by 2 bases and the J gene end by 3 bases; junction bases not matched to a gene: 2. Germline V gene lookup returns CDR1 MNHNY and CDR2 SVGAGI (reference sequence). CDR3 in DNA: TGTGCCAGCAGTTACGGACTAGCGAGCTACGAGCAGTACTTC. It yields the protein CASSYGLASYEQYF.

This clone appeared once. The chain recombines TRBV4-3 with TRBJ2-1; D gene uncertain. CDR3 size: 16 residues. V was trimmed by 0 bases and J by 8 bases, leaving 17 bases between them. The germline CDR1 and CDR2 sequences are LGHNA and YSLEER. The CDR3 sequence is CASSQDSAVARDEQFF. As DNA, the CDR3 is TGCGCCAGCAGCCAAGATTCGGCCGTCGCCCGGGATGAGCAGTTCTTC.

V and J are TRBV27 and TRBJ2-5; tentative D call: TRBD1 (5 bases). V dropped 6 bases and J dropped 0 bases, with 11 bases sitting between them. In germline, CDR1 is MNHEY, CDR2 SMNVEV (reference sequence). This CDR3 is built from 14 residues. CDR3 DNA: TGTGCCAGCAGGCCTAGACAGTACCAAGAGACCCAGTACTTC. Amino acids: CASRPRQYQETQYF.

The chain combines TRBV7-8 with TRBJ2-1, with TRBD2 identical over 14 bases. V shed 4 bases, J shed 7 bases, and the junction held 3 bases outside the gene matches. This CDR3 comprises 15 residues. Germline values: CDR1 SGHVS, CDR2 FQNEAQ. The CDR3 region has the DNA TGTGCCAGCAGCTCGACTAGCGGGAGGGATAATGAGCAGTTCTTC. Residues: CASSSTSGRDNEQFF.

V usage is TRBV27 and J usage is TRBJ2-2, with D hard to call. Trimming shortened V by 3 bases and J by 1 base, and 12 bases separated the two germline ends. CDR1 and CDR2 (germline): MNHEY, SMNVEV (reference sequence). The CDR3 loop spans 16 amino acids. CDR3 amino acids: CASSLSSRLNTGELFF. CDR3 in DNA: TGTGCCAGCAGTTTGTCTAGTCGGCTGAACACCGGGGAGCTGTTTTTT.

V is TRBV5-4 and J is TRBJ2-2; the D gene is possibly TRBD2 (5 bases). V dropped 4 bases and J dropped 1 base, with 11 bases sitting between them. This CDR3 comprises 15 residues. Germline V gene data show CDR1 as SGHNT and CDR2 as YYREEE (reference sequence). CDR3 nucleotides: TGTGCCAGCAGCCGAACCAGCGGGAACACCGGGGAGCTGTTTTTT. It is translated as CASSRTSGNTGELFF. Drawing the rest from reference TRBV5-4 and TRBJ2-2, the complete variable domain is ETGVTQSPTHLIKTRGQQVTLRCSSQSGHNTVSWYQQALGQGPQFIFQYYREEENGRGNFPPRFSGLQFPNYSSELNVNALELDDSALYLCASSRTSGNTGELFFGEGSRLTVL.

The V gene is TRBV2, the J gene TRBJ1-4; TRBD1 agrees at 9 bases. V shed 6 bases and J 6 bases; nucleotides not matched to a gene: 2. The CDR3 consists of 13 residues. Germline V gives CDR1 SNHLY, CDR2 FYNNEI. This chain's CDR3 is CASRGTGYEKLFF. The CDR3 nucleotides are TGTGCCAGCAGGGGGACAGGGTATGAAAAACTGTTTTTT.

The gene calls are TRBV29-1 and TRBJ2-1, with 13 bases aligning to TRBD2. Germline V lookup: CDR1 SQVTM, CDR2 ANQGSEA. Germline trimming cut 7 bases from V and 9 bases from J; bases unmatched to any gene: 12. The CDR3 totals 15 residues. This chain's CDR3 is CSALPGLAGYSEQFF. CDR3 coding DNA: TGCAGCGCCCTACCGGGACTAGCGGGGTATAGTGAGCAGTTCTTC.

Worth noting for this clone: Germline and junction disagree at one end, which may indicate a read error. The rearrangement links TRBV6-5 to TRBJ1-5, with D uncertain. The CDR3 length is 13 residues. Germline V gene lookup returns CDR1 MNHEY and CDR2 SVGAGI. CDR3 bases: TGCGCCGGCAGGCTTCGGGACAATCAGCCCCAGCATTTT. Its protein product is CAGRLRDNQPQHF.

V is TRBV5-1 and J is TRBJ1-1, with a weak D call TRBD1 (6 bases). Trimming took off 6 bases at V and 4 bases at J, with 19 bases between the two ends. There are 15 residues in the CDR3. Germline values: CDR1 SGHRS, CDR2 YFSETQ. The CDR3 DNA sequence: TGCGCCAGCAAACTGGGGCAGGGGCAAAGCACTGAAGCTTTCTTT. This sequence encodes CASKLGQGQSTEAFF.

This chain joins TRBV5-4 and TRBJ1-2; 10 bases fit TRBD1. The CDR3 contains 15 residues. Germline V gene lookup returns CDR1 SGHNT and CDR2 YYREEE (reference sequence). V shed 4 bases and J 2 bases; nucleotides not matched to a gene: 5. Here the CDR3 DNA reads TGTGCCAGCAGCACTGACAGGGGGCGGAACTATGGCTACACCTTC. Translation gives CASSTDRGRNYGYTF.

In this sample, this clone turned up a few times. At the DNA level, this CDR3 is encoded by other sequences in the same sample as well. The chain is built from TRBV11-2 and TRBJ2-3; 9 bases are shared with TRBD1. The V gene end was trimmed by 4 bases and the J gene end by 4 bases; junction bases not matched to a gene: 6. This CDR3 has 15 residues. Germline values: CDR1 SGHAT, CDR2 FQNNGV. For the CDR3, the DNA is TGTGCCAGCAGCTGGGGACAGGGACTGGCAGATACGCAGTATTTT. Protein: CASSWGQGLADTQYF.

V usage is TRBV2 and J usage is TRBJ2-2; D not resolved. V lost 6 bases, J lost 5 bases, and 4 bases lay in between. Germline loops: CDR1 SNHLY, CDR2 FYNNEI. The CDR3 runs 11 residues. CDR3 loop: CASRSTGELFF. CDR3 coding DNA: TGTGCCAGCAGGAGTACCGGGGAGCTGTTTTTT.

This rearrangement joins TRBV5-1 to TRBJ2-2; a possible D gene is TRBD1 (6 bases). Trimming took 1 base from V and 0 from J, leaving 10 bases between them. Germline assignment: CDR1 SGHRS and CDR2 YFSETQ. The CDR3 has 16 amino acids. DNA of the CDR3: TGCGCCAGCAGCTTGTCGGGACACGCGAACACCGGGGAGCTGTTTTTT. This gives the protein CASSLSGHANTGELFF.

The genes are TRBV6-1 and TRBJ2-5, with 8 bases fitting TRBD2. Germline CDR1 reads MNHNS; CDR2 reads SASEGT. Trimming removed 4 bases from V and 0 bases from J; junction bases left unmatched: 7. This CDR3 region has 16 residues. CDR3 DNA: TGTGCCAGCAGTGGGGGGATTAGCGGGGACCAAGAGACCCAGTACTTC. This sequence encodes CASSGGISGDQETQYF.

V gene TRBV9 combines with J gene TRBJ1-2; D may be TRBD1 (6 bases). V shed 3 bases and J shed 1 base, with 13 bases lying between them. The CDR3 covers 15 residues. Per the germline V gene, CDR1 is SGDLS and CDR2 is YYNGEE. The CDR3: CASSEAGTLNYGYTF. Here the CDR3 DNA reads TGTGCCAGCAGCGAGGCCGGGACACTTAACTATGGCTACACCTTC.

CDR3 in DNA: TGTGCCAGCAGTTTCGGGGTCACCGGGGAGCTGTTTTTT. Translation: CASSFGVTGELFF. V gene TRBV27 combines with J gene TRBJ2-2; D perhaps matches TRBD2 (5 bases). This CDR3 comprises 13 residues. The V gene lost 3 bases and the J gene lost 4 bases, with 6 bases spanning the gap. The germline CDR1 and CDR2 sequences are MNHEY and SMNVEV (reference sequence).

This chain links TRBV27 with TRBJ2-3, with 7 bases identical to TRBD1. Germline V gene data show CDR1 as MNHEY and CDR2 as SMNVEV (reference sequence). Trimming removed 5 bases from V and 6 bases from J; junction bases left unmatched: 8. The CDR3 runs 14 residues. The CDR3 DNA follows: TGTGCCAGCAGTCCGGGACAGTTCACTGATACGCAGTATTTT. Translating it yields CASSPGQFTDTQYF.

This clone was seen a handful of times. The chain joins TRBV5-1 to TRBJ2-1; D might be TRBD2 (5 bases). Germline-derived CDR1 and CDR2 are SGHRS and YFSETQ. V shed 2 bases and J shed 3 bases, with 6 bases lying between them. The CDR3 has 13 amino acids. CDR3 amino acids: CASSLTSYNEQFF. The CDR3, as DNA: TGCGCCAGCAGCTTAACTAGCTACAATGAGCAGTTCTTC.

The chain carries TRBV7-2 and TRBJ2-1; D remains unclear. CDR1 is SGHTA and CDR2 is FQGNSA in the germline V gene. The V end lost 1 base, the J end lost 1 base, and 8 bases lay between the germline ends. This CDR3 region has 15 residues. Here the CDR3 DNA reads TGTGCCAGCAGCTTAGACAGTTCTTCCTACAATGAGCAGTTCTTC. Translation gives CASSLDSSSYNEQFF.

In nucleotides, the CDR3 is TGTGCCAGCAGCTTATTACAGGGGAGTATAGACACCATATATTTT. Protein: CASSLLQGSIDTIYF. V usage is TRBV7-9 and J usage is TRBJ1-3; 7 bases agree with TRBD1. CDR1 is SEHNR and CDR2 is FQNEAQ in the germline V gene (reference sequence). The CDR3 has 15 residues. V lost 2 bases to trimming and J lost 8 bases; unmatched junction nucleotides: 9.

The rearrangement uses TRBV5-1 and TRBJ1-4; TRBD1 might be the D (6 bases). V shed 1 base and J shed 8 bases, with 15 bases lying between them. The CDR3 extends over 15 amino acids. CDR1 and CDR2 from the germline V gene are SGHRS and YFSETQ. CDR3 residues: CASSLTGTPEEKLFF. The CDR3 DNA follows: TGCGCCAGCAGCTTGACCGGGACACCGGAGGAAAAACTGTTTTTT. The full variable domain, completed using reference TRBV5-1 and TRBJ1-4, is KAGVTQTPRYLIKTRGQQVTLSCSPISGHRSVSWYQQTPGQGLQFLFEYFSETQRNKGNFPGRFSGRQFSNSRSEMNVSTLELGDSALYLCASSLTGTPEEKLFFGSGTQLSVL.